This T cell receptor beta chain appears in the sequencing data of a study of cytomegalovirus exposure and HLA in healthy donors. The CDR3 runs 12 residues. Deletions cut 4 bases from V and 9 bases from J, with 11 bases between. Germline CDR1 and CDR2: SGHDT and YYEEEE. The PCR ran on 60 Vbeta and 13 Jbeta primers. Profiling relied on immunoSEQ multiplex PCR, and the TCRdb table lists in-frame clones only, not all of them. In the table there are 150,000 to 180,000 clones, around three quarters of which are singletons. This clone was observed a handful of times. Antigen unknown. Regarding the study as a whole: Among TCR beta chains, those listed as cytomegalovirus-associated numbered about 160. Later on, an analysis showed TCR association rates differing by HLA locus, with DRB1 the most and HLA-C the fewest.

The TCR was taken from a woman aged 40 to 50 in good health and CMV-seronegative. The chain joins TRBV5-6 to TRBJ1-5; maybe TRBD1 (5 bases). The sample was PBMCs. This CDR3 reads CASSGGVGPQHF. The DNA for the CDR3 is TGTGCCAGCAGCGGGGGGGTGGGGCCCCAGCATTTT.